A single sample is the source of the 13 T cell receptor beta chains below, sequenced in a study of blood T cell repertoires in COVID-19. Libraries were prepared by immunoSEQ multiplex PCR; TCRdb keeps only in-frame clonotypes and omits some of them. Here the sample spans hundreds of thousands of clones, 75% to 90% being singletons. Material for sequencing was PBMCs or T cells enriched from blood (not recorded which). The receptors originated from a man between 60 and 75 years old who had recovered from COVID-19.

This clone was recorded a few times. The chain has TRBV3-1 (or the pseudogene TRBV3-2) and TRBJ2-1; tentative D call: TRBD1 (6 bases). The CDR3 spans 15 residues. The germline V gene has CDR1 LGHDT and CDR2 YNNKEL (reference sequence). Trimming shortened V by 3 bases and J by 3 bases, and 12 bases separated the two germline ends. The CDR3 coding sequence is TGTGCCAGCAGCCATTGGACAGAGGACTACAATGAGCAGTTCTTC. Amino acid sequence: CASSHWTEDYNEQFF.

The chain is built from TRBV7-3 and TRBJ2-3; D possibly corresponds to TRBD1 (6 bases). Between the trimmed V and J ends, which lost 5 bases and 4 bases, there was a span of 22 bases. The CDR3 has 17 amino acids. Germline values: CDR1 SGHTA, CDR2 FQGTGA. The CDR3: CASSRSAQGLVSDTQYF. CDR3 coding DNA: TGTGCCAGCAGCCGTAGCGCCCAGGGGTTGGTTTCAGATACGCAGTATTTT.

This chain connects TRBV19 to TRBJ1-4; D possibly corresponds to TRBD1 (5 bases). Germline CDR1 LNHDA, CDR2 SQIVND (reference sequence). The CDR3 covers 15 residues. The V end was cut by 6 bases, the J end by 7 bases, with 18 bases between. CDR3 sequence reads: CASRDTAQGSEKLFF. As DNA, the CDR3 is TGTGCCAGTAGAGATACGGCGCAGGGTAGTGAAAAACTGTTTTTT.

The rearrangement joins TRBV7-2 to TRBJ2-7; TRBD2 agrees at 7 bases. Germline CDR1 reads SGHTA; CDR2 reads FQGNSA. The trim removed 5 bases at V and 3 bases at J, leaving 13 bases unmatched. The CDR3 sequence is 16 residues long. Here the CDR3 DNA reads TGTGCCAGCAGCCCGGGACCTGGACTAGGCAACTACGAGCAGTACTTC. It yields the protein CASSPGPGLGNYEQYF.

The V gene is TRBV4-2, the J gene TRBJ2-1, with D uncertain. CDR3 size: 17 residues. The ends were cut back, 1 base at V and 1 base at J, with 14 bases in the middle. Germline V gene lookup returns CDR1 LGHNA and CDR2 YNFKEQ. The CDR3 coding sequence is TGTGCCAGCAGCCAAGCGATGGAGCGCTTGTCCTACAATGAGCAGTTCTTC. Translated, it gives CASSQAMERLSYNEQFF.

This chain joins TRBV5-1 and TRBJ1-2, with TRBD1 matching 8 bases. The V and J ends lost 4 bases and 5 bases, in that order; junction bases with no gene match: 7. The CDR3 contains 14 residues. Per the germline V gene, CDR1 is SGHRS and CDR2 is YFSETQ. CDR3 in amino acids: CASSNRTGWYGYTF. The CDR3 DNA sequence: TGCGCCAGCAGCAACCGGACAGGGTGGTATGGCTACACCTTC.

The V and J genes are TRBV9 and TRBJ2-7; 7 bases agree with TRBD1. After removal of 0 bases from V and 4 bases from J, the junction contained 7 bases not matched to a gene. This CDR3 comprises 15 residues. Germline CDR1 reads SGDLS; CDR2 reads YYNGEE. The chain's CDR3 is CASSVAPGTAYEQYF. DNA of the CDR3: TGTGCCAGCAGCGTAGCCCCCGGGACAGCTTACGAGCAGTACTTC.

This clone was seen more than once but under ten times. CDR3 protein: CASGTASFSEQYF. The CDR3 DNA follows: TGCGCCAGCGGGACAGCCTCTTTTAGCGAGCAGTACTTC. The gene calls are TRBV10-2 and TRBJ2-7; 7 bases align to TRBD1. CDR3 size: 13 residues. Unmatched junction bases numbered 10, after V lost 8 bases and J lost 6 bases. Germline-derived CDR1 and CDR2 are WSHSY and SAAADI.

This clone was seen a few times. The chain carries TRBV5-1 and TRBJ1-4; D ambiguous. This CDR3 has 15 residues. The germline CDR1 and CDR2 sequences are SGHRS and YFSETQ. V dropped 4 bases and J dropped 8 bases, with 18 bases sitting between them. CDR3 sequence: CASSPAPGYREKLFF. The CDR3 DNA sequence: TGCGCCAGCAGCCCTGCCCCCGGGTATCGGGAAAAACTGTTTTTT. The entire variable domain, with the rest obtained from reference TRBV5-1 and TRBJ1-4, is as follows: KAGVTQTPRYLIKTRGQQVTLSCSPISGHRSVSWYQQTPGQGLQFLFEYFSETQRNKGNFPGRFSGRQFSNSRSEMNVSTLELGDSALYLCASSPAPGYREKLFFGSGTQLSVL.

This chain links TRBV5-1 with TRBJ2-5, with 10 bases aligning to TRBD1. J gave up 6 bases and V 0 bases, and 5 bases lay outside the gene matches. This CDR3 spans 15 amino acids. From germline, CDR1 is SGHRS and CDR2 YFSETQ. The CDR3, as DNA: TGCGCCAGCAGCTTGGTGACAGGGGGCCTTAAGACCCAGTACTTC. Translating gives CASSLVTGGLKTQYF.

V is TRBV7-2 and J is TRBJ1-2, with a weak D call TRBD1 (5 bases). CDR1 SGHTA and CDR2 FQGNSA come from the germline V gene. With 0 bases removed from V and 0 bases from J, the gap between germline ends came to 11 bases. This CDR3 region has 16 residues. The CDR3 loop reads CASSLAGAATNYGYTF. CDR3 bases: TGTGCCAGCAGCTTAGCTGGGGCAGCTACTAACTATGGCTACACCTTC.

J is TRBJ1-2 and V is TRBV10-1, with 10 bases that match TRBD1. V shed 10 bases and J 8 bases; nucleotides not matched to a gene: 10. The CDR3 has 13 amino acids. Germline V CDR1 and CDR2: WNHNN, SYGVQD (reference sequence). The CDR3 DNA reads TGCGCCACCCAGGACAGGGGGTGGTGGGGCTACACCTTC. It translates to CATQDRGWWGYTF.

The genes are TRBV5-6 and TRBJ2-5; D is undetermined. The germline V and J ends were trimmed by 0 bases and 2 bases, with 8 bases remaining between them. This CDR3 comprises 14 residues. The germline V gene encodes CDR1 SGHDT and CDR2 YYEEEE. The CDR3 reads CASSLGPVQETQYF. For the CDR3, the DNA is TGTGCCAGCAGCTTGGGTCCAGTACAAGAGACCCAGTACTTC. Filled out from reference TRBV5-6 and TRBJ2-5, the complete variable domain reads DAGVTQSPTHLIKTRGQQVTLRCSPKSGHDTVSWYQQALGQGPQFIFQYYEEEERQRGNFPDRFSGHQFPNYSSELNVNALLLGDSALYLCASSLGPVQETQYFGPGTRLLVL.